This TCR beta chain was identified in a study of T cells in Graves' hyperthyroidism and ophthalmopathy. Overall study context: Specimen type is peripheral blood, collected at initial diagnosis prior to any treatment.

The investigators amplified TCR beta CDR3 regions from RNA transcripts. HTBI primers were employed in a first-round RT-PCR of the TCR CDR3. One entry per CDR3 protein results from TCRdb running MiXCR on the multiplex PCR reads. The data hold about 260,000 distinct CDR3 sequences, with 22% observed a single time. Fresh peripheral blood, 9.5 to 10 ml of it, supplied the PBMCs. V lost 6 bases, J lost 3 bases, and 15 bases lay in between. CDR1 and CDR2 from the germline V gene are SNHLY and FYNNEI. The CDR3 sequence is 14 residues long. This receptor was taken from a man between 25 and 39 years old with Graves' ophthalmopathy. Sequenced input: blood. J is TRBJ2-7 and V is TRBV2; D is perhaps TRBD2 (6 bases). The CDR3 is CASREILGGYEQYF. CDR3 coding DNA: TGTGCCAGCAGGGAAATCTTGGGGGGCTACGAGCAGTACTTC.